The next 24 T cell receptor beta chains were all read from a single sample in a study of cytomegalovirus exposure and HLA in healthy donors. Both 60 Vbeta primers and 13 Jbeta primers went into the PCR. Using immunoSEQ multiplex PCR, the repertoire was profiled, and TCRdb retains in-frame clones only, with some absent. Of 85,000 to 100,000 clones listed, about 78% were seen once; the top ten hold about 4%. Sequencing used PBMCs. The receptors originated from a woman between 35 and 50 years old in good health and CMV-seropositive.

As for this clone: A junction boundary mismatches the germline segment, possibly from a read error. Additional DNA sequences in this sample encode the identical CDR3. V gene TRBV6-1 combines with J gene TRBJ2-5, with D uncertain. The germline CDR1 and CDR2 sequences are MNHNS and SASEGT. CDR3 length equals 15 residues. CDR3: CASSSPPSTVETQYF. The CDR3 region has the DNA TGCGCCAGCAGCTCCCCTCCTTCCACGGTGGAGACCCAGTACTTC.

This clone was seen only a few times. J is TRBJ2-5 and V is TRBV5-6; D ambiguous. The DNA end lines up better with TRBJ2-7; the J call may be wrong. This CDR3 spans 11 amino acids. Per the germline V gene, CDR1 is SGHDT and CDR2 is YYEEEE. The CDR3 sequence is CASSYYNEQYF. The CDR3 DNA is TGTGCCAGCAGCTACTACAACGAGCAGTACTTC.

The rearrangement uses TRBV18 and TRBJ2-2, with a possible D match to TRBD1 (6 bases). CDR3 length: 15 residues. V was trimmed by 3 bases and J by 5 bases, leaving 13 bases between them. CDR1 and CDR2 (germline): KGHSH, LQKENI. The CDR3 reads CASSPHREPTGELFF. Written as DNA, the CDR3 is TGTGCCAGCTCACCTCACAGGGAACCTACCGGGGAGCTGTTTTTT.

J is TRBJ1-1 and V is TRBV6-5; 7 positions agree with TRBD1. The CDR3 extends over 14 amino acids. Germline V CDR1 and CDR2: MNHEY, SVGAGI. J was trimmed by 5 bases and V by 5 bases; bases with no gene match: 8. CDR3 nucleotides: TGTGCCAGCAGTCCCCCGACAGGGTGGACTGAAGCTTTCTTT. It yields the protein CASSPPTGWTEAFF.

This clone was seen just once. This CDR3 is CASSDQQDLTGELFF. Written as DNA, the CDR3 is TGCGCCAGCAGTGATCAACAGGACCTGACCGGGGAGCTGTTTTTT. The chain recombines TRBV10-1 with TRBJ2-2; D perhaps matches TRBD1 (5 bases). V was cut by 3 bases and J by 5 bases, with 13 bases left in between. CDR3 length: 15 residues. The germline CDR1 and CDR2 sequences are WNHNN and SYGVQD (reference sequence).

V and J are TRBV6-6 and TRBJ2-7, with 9 bases that match TRBD2. In germline, CDR1 is MNHNY, CDR2 SVGAGI (reference sequence). V gave up 2 bases and J gave up 5 bases; unmatched junction bases: 7. The CDR3 runs to 15 residues. This CDR3 is CASSYQTSGLDEQYF. DNA for the CDR3: TGTGCCAGCAGTTACCAGACTAGCGGTCTCGACGAGCAGTACTTC.

This clone was seen only once. V usage is TRBV13 and J usage is TRBJ2-5; D is possibly TRBD2 (6 bases). This CDR3 spans 18 amino acids. Germline V gene data show CDR1 as PRHDT and CDR2 as FYEKMQ (reference sequence). V was clipped by 4 bases and J by 4 bases, with 25 bases between them. This CDR3 is CASSSRGTEEGLVETQYF. The CDR3 DNA is TGTGCCAGCAGCTCCCGCGGGACTGAGGAGGGTTTGGTAGAGACCCAGTACTTC. The full variable domain, with the rest looked up from reference TRBV13 and TRBJ2-5, is AAGVIQSPRHLIKEKRETATLKCYPIPRHDTVYWYQQGPGQDPQFLISFYEKMQSDKGSIPDRFSAQQFSDYHSELNMSSLELGDSALYFCASSSRGTEEGLVETQYFGPGTRLLVL.

The rearrangement joins TRBV7-2 to TRBJ2-7; D ambiguous. The CDR3 spans 14 residues. CDR1 SGHTA and CDR2 FQGNSA come from the germline V gene. The V gene lost 2 bases and the J gene lost 0 bases, with 8 bases spanning the gap. CDR3 loop: CASSLYSPSYEQYF. CDR3 in DNA: TGTGCCAGCAGCTTATATAGCCCCTCCTACGAGCAGTACTTC.

The chain joins TRBV6-6 to TRBJ1-2; the D gene is possibly TRBD1 (6 bases). Trimming pared 2 bases from V and 5 bases from J, leaving 12 bases between. This CDR3 is built from 14 residues. CDR1 MNHNY and CDR2 SVGAGI come from the germline V gene (reference sequence). The DNA for the CDR3 is TGTGCCAGCAGTTACGGGGGCGCAGGGTATGGCTACACCTTC. Amino acid sequence: CASSYGGAGYGYTF.

The chain couples TRBV5-1 to TRBJ2-3; D is unclear. Germline CDR1 reads SGHRS; CDR2 reads YFSETQ. Trimming removed 0 bases at V and 5 bases at J, with 4 bases between. This CDR3 has 12 residues. CDR3 sequence (DNA): TGCGCCAGCAGCTTGGCCAGAGATACGCAGTATTTT. As protein: CASSLARDTQYF.

This clone appeared once. This chain joins TRBV5-1 and TRBJ1-4; 8 bases fit TRBD1. Germline V gene lookup returns CDR1 SGHRS and CDR2 YFSETQ. This CDR3 spans 14 amino acids. V dropped 4 bases and J dropped 8; count of bases not matched to a gene: 7. CDR3 sequence (DNA): TGCGCCAGCAGCAATGGACAGGGTAGGGAAAAACTGTTTTTT. It translates to CASSNGQGREKLFF.

The J gene is TRBJ1-2, the V gene TRBV19, with a possible D match to TRBD1 (5 bases). The CDR3 is made up of 17 amino acids. The V and J ends lost 0 bases and 4 bases respectively, with 18 bases between them. Looked up from germline, CDR1 is LNHDA and CDR2 is SQIVND (reference sequence). The DNA of the CDR3 is TGTGCCAGTAGTATAGAGACCCCCACAGAAGACAGCTATGGCTACACCTTC. Amino acids: CASSIETPTEDSYGYTF.

DNA of the CDR3: TGTGCCAGCAGTTTATGGGGCGGGAGTCTGGAAAATGAGCAGTTCTTC. Its translation: CASSLWGGSLENEQFF. The chain couples TRBV27 to TRBJ2-1; 7 nucleotides line up with TRBD2. From germline, CDR1 is MNHEY and CDR2 SMNVEV (reference sequence). V shed 1 base, J shed 7 bases, and the junction held 10 bases outside the gene matches. The CDR3 loop spans 16 amino acids.

This clone was picked up a small number of times. J is TRBJ2-1 and V is TRBV10-3, with 8 bases that match TRBD2. V shed 8 bases, J shed 9 bases, and the junction held 12 bases outside the gene matches. This CDR3 is built from 14 residues. Germline CDR1 is ENHRY and CDR2 is SYGVKD. In nucleotides, the CDR3 is TGTGCCATCGGTACGGGAGGGCCTGTCCCTGAGCAGTTCTTC. Protein: CAIGTGGPVPEQFF.

This chain joins TRBV7-8 and TRBJ2-7, with 11 nucleotides matching TRBD2. Germline-derived CDR1 and CDR2 are SGHVS and FQNEAQ. The CDR3 has 15 residues. V was pared by 4 bases and J by 2 bases, with 4 bases of the junction left unmatched. CDR3 sequence reads: CASSSGTSGPYEQYF. In DNA form, the CDR3 reads TGTGCCAGCAGCTCAGGGACTAGCGGCCCCTACGAGCAGTACTTC. Looking up the rest from reference TRBV7-8 and TRBJ2-7 gives the full variable domain: GAGVSQSPRYKVAKRGQDVALRCDPISGHVSLFWYQQALGQGPEFLTYFQNEAQLDKSGLPSDRFFAERPEGSVSTLKIQRTQQEDSAVYLCASSSGTSGPYEQYFGPGTRLTVT.

This rearrangement joins TRBV7-8 to TRBJ2-7; 9 nucleotides align to TRBD2. In germline, CDR1 is SGHVS, CDR2 FQNEAQ. The CDR3 length is 14 residues. The trim removed 5 bases at V and 2 bases at J, leaving 4 bases unmatched. The CDR3 is CASSPSGNTYEQYF. CDR3 sequence (DNA): TGTGCCAGCAGCCCTAGCGGGAACACCTACGAGCAGTACTTC.

The V gene is TRBV2, the J gene TRBJ2-2, with 7 bases lining up with TRBD2. CDR1 and CDR2 (germline): SNHLY, FYNNEI. The CDR3 spans 16 residues. V was pared by 1 base and J by 8 bases, with 10 bases of the junction left unmatched. CDR3 DNA sequence: TGTGCCAGCAGTGAAGGTCGGGGAGGGCCTCGTGGGGAGCTGTTTTTT. The encoded protein is CASSEGRGGPRGELFF.

CDR3 nucleotides: TGTGCCAGCAGCTTCCGGACTAGCGGTCCCTACAATGAGCAGTTCTTC. Translating gives CASSFRTSGPYNEQFF. This rearrangement joins TRBV7-3 to TRBJ2-1, with 10 bases fitting TRBD2. The germline CDR1 and CDR2 sequences are SGHTA and FQGTGA. This CDR3 comprises 16 residues. J lost 2 bases, V lost 3 bases, and 4 bases had no gene match.

The rearrangement links TRBV19 to TRBJ1-4, with a possible D match to TRBD1 (5 bases). Germline V gene data show CDR1 as LNHDA and CDR2 as SQIVND (reference sequence). Trimming pared 8 bases from V and 12 bases from J, leaving 22 bases between. The CDR3 contains 14 residues. In DNA form, the CDR3 reads TGTGCCAGTTTCAGTCCGGGACTCTTCGGTCAACTGTTTTTT. As protein: CASFSPGLFGQLFF.

This rearrangement joins TRBV5-6 to TRBJ2-7; 7 bases align to TRBD1. Germline lookup yields CDR1 SGHDT and CDR2 YYEEEE. The ends lost 4 bases at V and 3 bases at J; junction bases unmatched: 4. The CDR3 spans 13 residues. Written as DNA, the CDR3 is TGTGCCAGCAGCGTGGGACAGTTCTACGAGCAGTACTTC. It is translated as CASSVGQFYEQYF. Together with reference TRBV5-6 and TRBJ2-7, the CDR3 gives the full variable domain: DAGVTQSPTHLIKTRGQQVTLRCSPKSGHDTVSWYQQALGQGPQFIFQYYEEEERQRGNFPDRFSGHQFPNYSSELNVNALLLGDSALYLCASSVGQFYEQYFGPGTRLTVT.

The chain couples TRBV5-1 to TRBJ2-3; perhaps TRBD1 as D (7 bases). V lost 1 base to trimming and J lost 4 bases, with 13 bases between them. There are 15 residues in the CDR3. Germline V gene sequence: CDR1 SGHRS, CDR2 YFSETQ. CDR3 residues: CASSLTGEVSDTQYF. In DNA, the CDR3 is TGCGCCAGCAGCTTGACAGGGGAGGTATCAGATACGCAGTATTTT.

V usage is TRBV2 and J usage is TRBJ2-7, with a tentative D call TRBD1 (6 bases). The CDR3 loop spans 15 amino acids. With 3 bases removed from V and 0 bases from J, the gap between germline ends came to 12 bases. Per germline, CDR1 SNHLY and CDR2 FYNNEI. The CDR3 DNA reads as TGTGCCAGCAGTGACCCCCGACAGGACTCCTACGAGCAGTACTTC. Translation: CASSDPRQDSYEQYF.

In its sample, this clone was seen a few times. V gene TRBV10-3 combines with J gene TRBJ2-5; 9 bases agree with TRBD2. With V trimmed by 5 bases and J by 5 bases, 12 bases remained unmatched. The CDR3 contains 16 residues. The germline CDR1 and CDR2 sequences are ENHRY and SYGVKD. The CDR3 region has the DNA TGTGCCATCAGTCAAAACCCGGCTAGCGGGATGGAGACCCAGTACTTC. Translated, it gives CAISQNPASGMETQYF.

This clone was picked up a small number of times. The chain joins TRBV15 to TRBJ2-3, with 8 bases lining up with TRBD1. The CDR3 extends over 17 amino acids. Looked up from germline, CDR1 is LNHNV and CDR2 is YYDKDF (reference sequence). The trim removed 2 bases at V and 2 bases at J, leaving 9 bases unmatched. The CDR3 loop is CATSRSTGAIPTDTQYF. The CDR3 DNA reads as TGTGCCACCAGCAGATCGACAGGGGCGATACCCACAGATACGCAGTATTTT. The full variable domain, its missing parts supplied by reference TRBV15 and TRBJ2-3, is DAMVIQNPRYQVTQFGKPVTLSCSQTLNHNVMYWYQQKSSQAPKLLFHYYDKDFNNEADTPDNFQSRRPNTSFCFLDIRSPGLGDTAMYLCATSRSTGAIPTDTQYFGPGTRLTVL.